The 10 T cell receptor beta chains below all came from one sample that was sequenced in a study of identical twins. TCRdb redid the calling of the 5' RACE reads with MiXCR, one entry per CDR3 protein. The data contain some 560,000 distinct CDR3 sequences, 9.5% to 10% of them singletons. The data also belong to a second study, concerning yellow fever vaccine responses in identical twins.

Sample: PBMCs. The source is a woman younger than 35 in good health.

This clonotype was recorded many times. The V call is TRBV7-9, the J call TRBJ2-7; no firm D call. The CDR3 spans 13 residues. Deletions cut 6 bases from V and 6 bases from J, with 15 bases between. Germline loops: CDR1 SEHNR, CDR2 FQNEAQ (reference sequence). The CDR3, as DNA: TGTGCCAGCAGTTCTGGCACAGCGATCGAGCAGTACTTC. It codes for CASSSGTAIEQYF.

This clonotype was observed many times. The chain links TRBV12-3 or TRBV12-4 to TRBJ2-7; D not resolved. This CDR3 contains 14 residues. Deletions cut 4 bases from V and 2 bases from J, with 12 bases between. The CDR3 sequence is CASSSLFRTYEQYF. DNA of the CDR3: TGTGCCAGCAGTTCACTCTTTAGAACCTACGAGCAGTACTTC.

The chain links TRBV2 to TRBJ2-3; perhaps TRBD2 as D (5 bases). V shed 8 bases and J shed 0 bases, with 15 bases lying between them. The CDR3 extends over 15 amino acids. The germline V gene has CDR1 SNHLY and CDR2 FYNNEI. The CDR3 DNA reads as TGTGCCAGCGTGGTGGAGGACCGAAGCACAGATACGCAGTATTTT. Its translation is CASVVEDRSTDTQYF.

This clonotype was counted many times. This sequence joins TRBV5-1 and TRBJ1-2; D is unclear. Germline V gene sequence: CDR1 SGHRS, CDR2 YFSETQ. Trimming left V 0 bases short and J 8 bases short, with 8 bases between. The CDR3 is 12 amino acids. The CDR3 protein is CASSLVGVGYTF. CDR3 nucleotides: TGCGCCAGCAGCTTGGTCGGTGTCGGCTACACCTTC.

CDR3 in DNA: TGTGCCAGTAGCGTCGGATATGGGGCCAACGTCCTGACTTTC. It yields the protein CASSVGYGANVLTF. The chain uses TRBV19 and TRBJ2-6; D not certain. Deletions cut 6 bases from V and 3 bases from J, with 9 bases between. CDR3 length equals 14 residues. CDR1 is LNHDA, CDR2 SQIVND, per germline (reference sequence).

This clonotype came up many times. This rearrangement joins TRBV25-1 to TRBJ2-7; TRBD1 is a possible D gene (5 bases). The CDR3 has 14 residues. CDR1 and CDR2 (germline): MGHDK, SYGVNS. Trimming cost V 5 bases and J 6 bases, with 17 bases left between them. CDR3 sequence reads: CASSPILQGGEQYF. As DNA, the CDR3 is TGTGCCAGCAGTCCCATCCTCCAGGGTGGCGAGCAGTACTTC.

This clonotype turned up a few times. CDR3 sequence: CASSDRSGDTQYF. In DNA form, the CDR3 reads TGTGCCAGCAGCGACAGGTCGGGAGATACGCAGTATTTT. The chain carries TRBV3-1 and TRBJ2-3, with a weak D call TRBD1 (6 bases). The CDR3 is 13 amino acids. Trimming shortened V by 5 bases and J by 5 bases, and 11 bases separated the two germline ends. Germline V gene sequence: CDR1 LGHDT, CDR2 YNNKEL (reference sequence).

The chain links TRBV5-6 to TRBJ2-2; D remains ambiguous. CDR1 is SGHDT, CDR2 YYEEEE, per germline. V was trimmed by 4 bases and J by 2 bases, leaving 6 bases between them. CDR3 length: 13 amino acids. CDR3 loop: CASSIYNTGELFF. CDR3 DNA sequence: TGTGCCAGCAGCATCTACAACACCGGGGAGCTGTTTTTT. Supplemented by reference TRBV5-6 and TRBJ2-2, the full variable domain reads DAGVTQSPTHLIKTRGQQVTLRCSPKSGHDTVSWYQQALGQGPQFIFQYYEEEERQRGNFPDRFSGHQFPNYSSELNVNALLLGDSALYLCASSIYNTGELFFGEGSRLTVL.

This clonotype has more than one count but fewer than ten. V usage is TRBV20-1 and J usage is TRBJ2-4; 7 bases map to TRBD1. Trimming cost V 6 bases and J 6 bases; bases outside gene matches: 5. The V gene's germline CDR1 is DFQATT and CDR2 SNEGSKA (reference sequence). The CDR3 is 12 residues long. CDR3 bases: TGCAGTGCCAGGGACAGAGTAAACATTCAGTACTTC. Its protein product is CSARDRVNIQYF.

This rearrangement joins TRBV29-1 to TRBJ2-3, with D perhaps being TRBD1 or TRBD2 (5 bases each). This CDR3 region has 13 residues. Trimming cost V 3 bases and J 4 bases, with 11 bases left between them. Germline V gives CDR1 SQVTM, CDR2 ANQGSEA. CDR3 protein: CSVDRAGADTQYF. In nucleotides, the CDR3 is TGCAGCGTTGACAGGGCGGGCGCAGATACGCAGTATTTT.